This is a list of T cell receptor beta chains from one sample in a study of shared clonotypes between healthy human individuals. Sequenced by immunoSEQ multiplex PCR; TCRdb stores in-frame clones only, minus some. The sample lists 850,000 to 1,200,000 clones; under 80% were seen once. Specimen: memory CD4+ T cells sorted from blood. The receptors stem from a young man in good health. Both conserved end residues are part of each CDR3. Clone size is shown for a subset of rows, as once, few, many or a class of expanded clone.

J gene	clone size	CDR3 length	V gene	CDR3 protein
TRBJ2-5	-	14	TRBV7-2	CASRTGPTGETQYF
TRBJ2-7	-	14	TRBV18	CASSPRQGSYEQYF
TRBJ2-5	-	15	TRBV18	CASSPGTGEGETQYF
TRBJ1-5	once	15	TRBV6-1	CASNPLGRGNQPQHF
TRBJ1-6	-	13	TRBV2	CASRDRTNSPLHF
TRBJ2-5	-	14	TRBV11-2	CASSFADSTETQYF
TRBJ1-3	-	14	TRBV30	CAWSTPGSGNTIYF
TRBJ1-1	-	16	TRBV5-4	CASSAFPSMLNTEAFF
TRBJ2-2	-	13	TRBV30	CACWKGDTGELFF
TRBJ1-2	-	13	TRBV19	CASRLAGGYGYTF
TRBJ1-1	-	14	TRBV30	CAWSGLVDNTEAFF
TRBJ2-2	-	14	TRBV27	CASSRTGDTGELFF
TRBJ2-7	-	16	TRBV2	CASSAGQGGSSYEQYF
TRBJ1-1	-	15	TRBV7-8	CASSQDGSMNTEAFF
TRBJ2-1	many	12	TRBV19	CASSRGDNEQFF
TRBJ2-3	-	15	TRBV9	CASSVKEGFTDTQYF
TRBJ1-1	-	14	TRBV19	CASSKGQQNTEAFF
TRBJ1-5	-	13	TRBV30	CAWSAGIYQPQHF
TRBJ1-1	-	14	TRBV7-2	CASSFGGAGTEAFF
TRBJ2-3	-	18	TRBV27	CASSRDRASRGDTDTQYF
TRBJ1-1	-	15	TRBV15	CATSRVGTFHTEAFF
TRBJ2-7	-	12	TRBV7-9	CASSLESTEQYF
TRBJ2-2	many	11	TRBV10-2	CATQGPGELFF
TRBJ2-7	-	15	TRBV11-2	CASSPRISSIGEQYF
TRBJ2-7	-	15	TRBV9	CASSARTGGSYEQYF
TRBJ2-7	-	16	TRBV5-4	CASSLGGQGLTYEQYF
TRBJ2-1	-	14	TRBV19	CASREAVTYNEQFF
TRBJ2-1	-	14	TRBV18	CASSPGTDNNEQFF
TRBJ2-1	-	14	TRBV4-1	CASSYPGQYNEQFF
TRBJ1-1	few	13	TRBV4-2	CASSQDSNTEAFF
TRBJ2-3	once	15	TRBV7-2	CASSFSGSSRDTQYF
TRBJ2-5	-	17	TRBV2	CASTKEGGTAGGETQYF
TRBJ2-7	-	18	TRBV10-2	CASSEFGLAGGHLYEQYF
TRBJ2-2	-	11	TRBV7-2	CASSRTGELFF
TRBJ2-7	-	14	TRBV5-1	CASSSEGQYGEQYF
TRBJ1-1	-	15	TRBV5-1	CASSLVRGLSTEAFF
TRBJ2-3	-	15	TRBV18	CASSAGTSGTDTQYF
TRBJ2-6	-	19	TRBV11-2	CASSLDGLAGGPGANVLTF
TRBJ2-5	once	17	TRBV28	CASSRGLRGVHQETQYF
TRBJ2-7	-	13	TRBV29-1	CSVVGQGPYEQYF
TRBJ1-4	-	12	TRBV10-3	CAISGGDEKLFF
TRBJ2-6	once	15	TRBV30	CAWAQDYSGANVLTF
TRBJ2-2	-	14	TRBV7-7	CASSPGPSAGELFF
TRBJ2-5	-	14	TRBV5-6	CASSSSDWEETQYF
TRBJ1-6	-	13	TRBV12-5	CASGLTWDSPLHF
TRBJ2-7	-	14	TRBV2	CASSTDRGPYEQYF